A selection of T cell receptor beta chains follows, all from one sample in a study of blood T cell repertoires in COVID-19. Profiled with immunoSEQ multiplex PCR; TCRdb holds only in-frame clones, not every one. Of around 40,000 clones in the sample, roughly 85% were seen once. The sequenced sample was peripheral blood. These TCRs come from a human donor in a cohort sampled during active COVID-19. CDR3s include the opening cysteine and the closing phenylalanine or tryptophan.

>TRBJ1-1|TRBV6-4
CASRKRIDTEAFF
>TRBJ2-3|TRBV18
CASSPRTSTDTQYF
>TRBJ1-6|TRBV10-3
CAISVNSRGSPLHF
>TRBJ1-3|TRBV13
CASSRSQGAGNTIYF
>TRBJ2-3|TRBV10-3
CAIKGGGHSSTDTQYF
>TRBJ2-3|TRBV5-1
CASSFTSGGADTQYF
>TRBJ2-7|TRBV2
CASGTPSSYEQYF
>TRBJ1-4|TRBV9
CASSMSEFGEKLFF
>TRBJ1-3|TRBV27
CASSFRGGTGNTIYF
>TRBJ1-1|TRBV2
CASSDSGVEAFF
>TRBJ2-2|TRBV6-2/TRBV6-3
CASNYRLATGTGELFF
>TRBJ2-3|TRBV7-2
CASSLLAGGSDTQYF
>TRBJ2-7|TRBV18
CASSPGATGSYEQYF
>TRBJ1-4|TRBV18
CASSPLADRGQKLFF
>TRBJ1-5|TRBV5-1
CASSLGGTGDQPQHF
>TRBJ1-4|TRBV7-9
CASSLAGPAGPEKLFF
>TRBJ2-3|TRBV7-3
CASSSTGAGDTQYF
>TRBJ2-3|TRBV11-2
CASSLLRGGTDTQYF
>TRBJ1-1|TRBV11-2
CASKIGAAGTEAFF
>TRBJ1-2|TRBV7-3
CASSLTPGLRGGYTF
>TRBJ1-1|TRBV5-1
CASSLGTGSLNTEAFF
>TRBJ2-6|TRBV7-2
CASSNYPQGWSGANVLTF
>TRBJ1-2|TRBV9
CASSPTPRVPNYGYTF
>TRBJ2-1|TRBV10-1
CASSPSGLAGGYEQFF
>TRBJ1-2|TRBV5-5
CASSWEGSYGYTF
>TRBJ2-5|TRBV6-5
CASEGGAPWRETQYF
>TRBJ1-2|TRBV29-1
CSVVAGVGGLTGYTF
>TRBJ1-2|TRBV5-1
CASSLGQGIGVGYTF
>TRBJ1-5|TRBV19
CASSIDPHRAGSNQPQHF
>TRBJ2-1|TRBV5-1
CASSSLGGQEYNEQFF
>TRBJ1-1|TRBV5-8
CASSQPGQTTEAFF
>TRBJ1-1|TRBV5-6
CASSPPDRGRHEAFF
>TRBJ1-2|TRBV7-8
CASSPSRVTNYGYTF
>TRBJ2-7|TRBV7-6
CASSLDRSSSQYF
>TRBJ1-2|TRBV19
CASSTRDRTNYGYTF
>TRBJ1-2|TRBV12-3/TRBV12-4
CASSLSRRETPTF
>TRBJ2-1|TRBV9
CASSGTSGPNEQFF
>TRBJ1-2|TRBV4-1
CASSQGPSGARAPYGYTF
>TRBJ2-1|TRBV19
CASRDRDNNEQFF
>TRBJ1-2|TRBV12-3/TRBV12-4
CASSFVQNGYTF
>TRBJ1-6|TRBV2
CASSEGRQGYSPLHF
>TRBJ2-5|TRBV11-2
CASSLTGYQETQYF
>TRBJ2-5|TRBV19
CASSEKGFQETQYF
>TRBJ1-1|TRBV5-1
CASSLSGQNTEAFF
>TRBJ2-7|TRBV28
CASSLTPGLAGRYEQYF
>TRBJ2-4|TRBV11-2
CASSLRWSGGNIQYF
>TRBJ1-2|TRBV5-1
CASSLTGERYGYTF
>TRBJ2-3|TRBV18
CASSPGLAGRDTQYF
>TRBJ2-4|TRBV21-1
CASRRDRVVGLAKNIQYF
>TRBJ1-2|TRBV7-9
CASSLGGDGYTF
>TRBJ1-5|TRBV6-1
CASSEGGSWASNQPQHF
>TRBJ1-2|TRBV11-2
CASSPLQSANYGYTF
>TRBJ1-2|TRBV5-5
CASSRGQENYGYTF
>TRBJ2-3|TRBV10-3
CAIRYGGATDTQYF